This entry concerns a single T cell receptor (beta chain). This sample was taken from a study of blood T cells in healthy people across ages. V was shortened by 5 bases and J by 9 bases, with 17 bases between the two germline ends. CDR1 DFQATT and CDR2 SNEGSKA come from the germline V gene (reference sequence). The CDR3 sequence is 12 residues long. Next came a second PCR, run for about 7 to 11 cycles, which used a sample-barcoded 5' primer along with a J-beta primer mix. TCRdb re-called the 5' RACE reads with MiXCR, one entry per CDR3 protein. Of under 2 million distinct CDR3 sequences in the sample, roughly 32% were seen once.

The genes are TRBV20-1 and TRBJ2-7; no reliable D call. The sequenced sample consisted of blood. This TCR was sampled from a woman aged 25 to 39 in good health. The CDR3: CSAVLGEWGQYF. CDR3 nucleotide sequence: TGCAGTGCTGTGCTCGGAGAGTGGGGGCAGTACTTC.